The source of this T cell receptor beta chain is a study of patients and donors after allogeneic stem cell transplantation. TCRdb reprocessed the RT-PCR reads with MiXCR, giving one entry per CDR3 protein. The sample lists about 160,000 distinct CDR3 sequences; approximately 25% were seen once. The V end was cut by 3 bases, the J end by 3 bases, with 10 bases between. The CDR3 length is 14 residues. Germline V gene data show CDR1 as MGHDK and CDR2 as SYGVNS. This clonotype was counted between two and nine times. The chain has TRBV25-1 and TRBJ2-3; D is unclear. Sequencing used blood, either unsorted or a sorted T cell fraction (not recorded which). This clonotype originated in a human donor who was either an allogeneic HSCT recipient or a stem cell or donor lymphocyte infusion donor (not recorded which). It is not recorded whose cells these are; they may come from a transplant donor. In nucleotides, the CDR3 is TGTGCCAGCAGTGACAAGGGAATAACAGATACGCAGTATTTT. This translates into CASSDKGITDTQYF.